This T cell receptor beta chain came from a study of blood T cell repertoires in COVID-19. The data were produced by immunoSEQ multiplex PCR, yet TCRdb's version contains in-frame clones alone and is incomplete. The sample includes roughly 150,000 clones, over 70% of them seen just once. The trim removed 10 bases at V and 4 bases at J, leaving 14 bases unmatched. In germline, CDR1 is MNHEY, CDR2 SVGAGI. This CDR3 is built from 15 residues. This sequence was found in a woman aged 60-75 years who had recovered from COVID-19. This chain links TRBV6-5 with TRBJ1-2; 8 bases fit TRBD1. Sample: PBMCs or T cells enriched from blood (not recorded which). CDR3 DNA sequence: TGTGCCACCTCCCCTCGGGCAGGGGGCTTCTATGGCTACACCTTC. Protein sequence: CATSPRAGGFYGYTF.